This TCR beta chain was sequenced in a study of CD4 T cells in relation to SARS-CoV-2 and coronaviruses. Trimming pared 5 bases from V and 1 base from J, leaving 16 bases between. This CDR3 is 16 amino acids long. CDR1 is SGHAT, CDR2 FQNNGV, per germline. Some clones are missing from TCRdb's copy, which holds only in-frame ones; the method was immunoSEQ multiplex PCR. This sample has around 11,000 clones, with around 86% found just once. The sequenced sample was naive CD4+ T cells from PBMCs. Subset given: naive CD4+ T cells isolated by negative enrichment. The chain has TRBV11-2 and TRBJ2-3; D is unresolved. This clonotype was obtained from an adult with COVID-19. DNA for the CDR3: TGTGCCAGCAGCAAGGACGGCGCCCAGGGCACAGATACGCAGTATTTT. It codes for CASSKDGAQGTDTQYF.